The 3 T cell receptor beta chains presented below share a single source sample, sequenced in a study of cytomegalovirus exposure and HLA in healthy donors (dated 2017 in TCRdb). Libraries were made using the immunoSEQ multiplex PCR assay. TCRdb retrieved this table from immuneACCESS and kept in-frame rearrangements only. Not all clones are present; in checked studies, unresolved V genes account for under half, and no reason is known for the remainder. In this sample the table shows about 120,000 clones, 75% to 90% of which occur a single time. 1.5% to 2% of the sample comes from the top ten. Sequencing was performed on PBMCs. The origin of the receptors is a woman between 18 and 29 years old in good health and CMV-seronegative.

The chain joins TRBV5-4 to TRBJ2-3; the match to TRBD1 covers 12 bases. This CDR3 contains 15 residues. Trimming removed 4 bases from V and 4 bases from J; junction bases left unmatched: 4. Germline loops: CDR1 SGHNT, CDR2 YYREEE (reference sequence). The CDR3 DNA is TGTGCCAGCAGCCCCCGGGACAGGGGGCCAGATACGCAGTATTTT. Amino acids: CASSPRDRGPDTQYF. The full variable domain, completed using reference TRBV5-4 and TRBJ2-3, is ETGVTQSPTHLIKTRGQQVTLRCSSQSGHNTVSWYQQALGQGPQFIFQYYREEENGRGNFPPRFSGLQFPNYSSELNVNALELDDSALYLCASSPRDRGPDTQYFGPGTRLTVL.

The chain recombines TRBV14 with TRBJ1-2; no definite D call. Germline CDR1 is SGHDN and CDR2 is FVKESK. With 0 bases removed from V and 4 bases from J, the gap between germline ends came to 12 bases. The CDR3 runs to 15 residues. CDR3 nucleotide sequence: TGTGCCAGCAGCCAAGATCCAACAGTCCTCTATGGCTACACCTTC. Translating gives CASSQDPTVLYGYTF.

Only one count was recorded for this clone. The chain combines TRBV14 with TRBJ2-4; 8 nucleotides match TRBD2. V lost 1 base and J lost 14; bases outside the gene matches: 7. Germline CDR1 reads SGHDN; CDR2 reads FVKESK. The CDR3 consists of 13 residues. The CDR3 region has the DNA TGTGCCAGCAGCCAAGCCCTACGGGGGGGAAAGTACTTC. Amino acid sequence: CASSQALRGGKYF.